The 12 T cell receptor beta chains below all came from one sample that was sequenced in a study of CD8+CD57+ T cells in acquired aplastic anemia (dated by TCRdb to between 2017 and 2018). The data were produced on an Illumina HiSeq 2000. TCR beta VDJ combination and CDR3 sequence profiling used genomic DNA as the template. TCRdb itself trimmed the public reads at Q25 with fastp, ran MiXCR and retained productive beta chains. All rows with the same CDR3 protein become a single entry with the most common DNA and genes. This sample is represented by 150,000 to 200,000 distinct CDR3 sequences; about three fifths of them were singletons. The ten most abundant clones make up around 42% of the sample. Material for sequencing was sorted CD4+, CD8+, or CD8+CD57+ T cells (not recorded which) from PBMCs. These receptors all stem from a human donor with severe aplastic anemia or a healthy control (not recorded which).

The chain recombines TRBV7-3 with TRBJ1-6, with TRBD1 as a possible D gene (5 bases). From germline, CDR1 is SGHTA and CDR2 FQGTGA. Deletions cut 5 bases from V and 10 bases from J, with 12 bases between. This CDR3 comprises 13 residues. CDR3 sequence reads: CASSPGTGSPLHF. CDR3 in DNA: TGTGCCAGCAGCCCAGGGACGGGGTCACCCCTCCACTTT.

This clonotype was counted a few times. This chain joins TRBV7-2 and TRBJ2-1; D remains ambiguous. The V and J ends lost 6 bases and 7 bases respectively, with 4 bases between them. The CDR3 consists of 10 residues. Per germline, CDR1 SGHTA and CDR2 FQGNSA. CDR3 DNA sequence: TGTGCCAGCAGAGGGAATGAGCAGTTCTTC. Translated: CASRGNEQFF.

On this clonotype: Its ends do not fully match the called genes, so a read error is possible. CDR3 in DNA: TGTGCCAGCATGGCGCCCTTCCCCTCCCACGAGCAGTACTTC. Translation gives CASMAPFPSHEQYF. The chain joins TRBV27 to TRBJ2-7; D is uncertain. Germline V gene lookup returns CDR1 MNHEY and CDR2 SMNVEV (reference sequence). The CDR3 is 14 amino acids.

Comments on this clonotype: This likely comes from a read error, as the CDR3 has no conserved phenylalanine or tryptophan at its end. The rearrangement uses TRBV2 and TRBJ1-1; D is possibly TRBD1 (6 bases). Trimming pared 7 bases from V and 3 bases from J, leaving 18 bases between. The CDR3 has 15 residues. Germline V gene sequence: CDR1 SNHLY, CDR2 FYNNEI. The CDR3 region is CASISQGAEDTEAFS. DNA for the CDR3: TGTGCCAGCATTTCACAGGGTGCGGAGGACACTGAAGCTTTCTCT.

This clonotype was counted only a few times. The V gene is TRBV18, the J gene TRBJ1-2; a possible D gene is TRBD1 (5 bases). The V and J ends lost 3 bases and 4 bases respectively, with 12 bases between them. The CDR3 runs to 14 residues. Germline V gives CDR1 KGHSH, CDR2 LQKENI. The CDR3 nucleotides read TGTGCCAGCTCACCCGGGGACGTCCTCTATGGCTACACCTTC. The encoded protein is CASSPGDVLYGYTF.

This clonotype has a single count. J is TRBJ1-2 and V is TRBV5-4, with D possibly TRBD1 on 6 matching bases. The length of the CDR3 is 13 residues. The germline V and J ends were trimmed by 4 bases and 3 bases, with 10 bases remaining between them. Germline assignment: CDR1 SGHNT and CDR2 YYREEE (reference sequence). CDR3 in amino acids: CASSAQGHYGYTF. The DNA of the CDR3 is TGTGCCAGCAGCGCACAGGGACACTATGGCTACACCTTC.

The rearrangement joins TRBV10-1 to TRBJ2-7, with 7 bases aligning to TRBD2. V lost 5 bases and J lost 3; bases outside the gene matches: 13. CDR1 is WNHNN and CDR2 is SYGVQD in the germline V gene (reference sequence). The CDR3 contains 16 residues. CDR3 residues: CASSTGTTNGGYEQYF. For the CDR3, the DNA is TGCGCCAGCAGTACCGGGACTACAAACGGGGGCTACGAGCAGTACTTC.

The J gene is TRBJ1-6, the V gene TRBV5-6, with 7 positions matching TRBD1. In germline, CDR1 is SGHDT, CDR2 YYEEEE. Losses at the gene ends were 2 bases for V and 6 bases for J; bases not matched to a gene: 2. This CDR3 has 14 residues. This CDR3 reads CASSFGQANSPLHF. In DNA, the CDR3 is TGTGCCAGCAGCTTTGGACAGGCTAATTCACCCCTCCACTTT.

As to this clonotype: Its ends do not fully match the called genes, so a read error is possible. The genes are TRBV20-1 and TRBJ2-7; 8 positions agree with TRBD2. The germline V gene encodes CDR1 DFQATT and CDR2 SNEGSKA (reference sequence). The CDR3 has 13 amino acids. CDR3 loop: CSARAGVSYEQYF. The CDR3 bases are TGCAGTGCCAGAGCGGGAGTGTCCTACGAGCAGTACTTC.

This clonotype came up many times. The J gene is TRBJ2-1, the V gene TRBV7-3; TRBD2 matches 8 bases. This CDR3 has 17 residues. Germline V CDR1 and CDR2: SGHTA, FQGTGA. J was trimmed by 4 bases and V by 3 bases; bases with no gene match: 11. The CDR3 sequence: CASSFIRRGGMYNEQFF. In nucleotides, the CDR3 is TGTGCCAGCAGCTTCATTCGACGCGGGGGGATGTACAATGAGCAGTTCTTC.

V and J are TRBV7-8 and TRBJ2-2; perhaps TRBD1 as D (5 bases). Germline CDR1 and CDR2: SGHVS and FQNEAQ. The CDR3 is 13 residues long. Trimming took 5 bases from V and 5 from J, leaving 9 bases between them. The CDR3 reads CASSMSGTGELFF. The CDR3 DNA reads as TGTGCCAGCAGCATGTCAGGGACCGGGGAGCTGTTTTTT. Supplemented by reference TRBV7-8 and TRBJ2-2, the full variable domain reads GAGVSQSPRYKVAKRGQDVALRCDPISGHVSLFWYQQALGQGPEFLTYFQNEAQLDKSGLPSDRFFAERPEGSVSTLKIQRTQQEDSAVYLCASSMSGTGELFFGEGSRLTVL.

This clonotype was seen at least ten times. The genes are TRBV20-1 and TRBJ2-7; 7 positions agree with TRBD1. CDR3 length equals 15 residues. Looked up from germline, CDR1 is DFQATT and CDR2 is SNEGSKA (reference sequence). The V and J ends lost 6 bases and 1 base, in that order; junction bases with no gene match: 12. CDR3 protein: CSAAPARQGSYEQYF. The DNA for the CDR3 is TGCAGTGCCGCGCCGGCGAGACAGGGATCCTACGAGCAGTACTTC.